A single sample gave rise to the 32 T cell receptor beta chains below, sequenced in a study of T cell responses to AZD1222 COVID-19 vaccine. Sequenced by immunoSEQ multiplex PCR; TCRdb stores in-frame clones only, minus some. Of approximately 94,000 clones in the sample, more than 75% were seen once. The sample here was peripheral blood, taken on day 0 of MenACWY control vaccination. These receptors originate from an adult in good health.

The chain is built from TRBV27 and TRBJ2-7; 10 bases agree with TRBD1. CDR1 is MNHEY and CDR2 is SMNVEV in the germline V gene (reference sequence). The CDR3 has 15 amino acids. V shed 4 bases and J 6 bases; nucleotides not matched to a gene: 9. The CDR3 coding sequence is TGTGCCAGCAGTTCCTCGGGACAGGGGTTGGGCGAGCAGTACTTC. Encoded protein: CASSSSGQGLGEQYF.

The chain joins TRBV18 to TRBJ2-5; 9 bases map to TRBD1. This CDR3 spans 15 amino acids. After removal of 5 bases from V and 3 bases from J, the junction contained 7 bases not matched to a gene. Per the germline V gene, CDR1 is KGHSH and CDR2 is LQKENI. The CDR3 DNA reads as TGTGCCAGCTCATGGCGGACAGGGGTGGAAGAGACCCAGTACTTC. Translation gives CASSWRTGVEETQYF. The complete variable domain, with remaining parts taken from reference TRBV18 and TRBJ2-5, reads NAGVMQNPRHLVRRRGQEARLRCSPMKGHSHVYWYRQLPEEGLKFMVYLQKENIIDESGMPKERFSAEFPKEGPSILRIQQVVRGDSAAYFCASSWRTGVEETQYFGPGTRLLVL.

The chain recombines TRBV1 with TRBJ2-1; whether TRBD2, the table's D call, matches the DNA was not checked. TRBV1 is termed a pseudogene. This CDR3 spans 16 amino acids. The CDR3 DNA sequence: TGCACCAGCAGCCAAGATAAACTAGCGGGAGCCAATGAGCAGTTCTTC. This sequence encodes CTSSQDKLAGANEQFF.

The rearrangement uses TRBV29-1 and TRBJ2-7; weak D call: TRBD1 (5 bases). Per germline, CDR1 SQVTM and CDR2 ANQGSEA. This CDR3 has 14 residues. Trimming took 6 bases from V and 5 from J, leaving 20 bases between them. CDR3 amino acids: CSVAGQISQNEQYF. The CDR3 DNA reads as TGCAGCGTGGCCGGACAAATATCTCAAAACGAGCAGTACTTC.

The DNA for the CDR3 is TGCAGCGTTGGAGGTGGGCCGAATTCACCCCTCCACTTT. Amino acids: CSVGGGPNSPLHF. This sequence joins TRBV29-1 and TRBJ1-6; D remains unclear. The V and J ends lost 4 bases and 7 bases respectively, with 11 bases between them. Germline V CDR1 and CDR2: SQVTM, ANQGSEA. There are 13 residues in the CDR3.

The chain carries TRBV3-1 (or the pseudogene TRBV3-2) and TRBJ1-6, with 9 positions matching TRBD1. J lost 10 bases, V lost 4 bases, and 8 bases had no gene match. The CDR3 totals 15 residues. The V gene's germline CDR1 is LGHDT and CDR2 YNNKEL (reference sequence). As DNA, the CDR3 is TGTGCCAGCAGCCCCGGTGGGACAGGGTGGTCACCCCTCCACTTT. This sequence encodes CASSPGGTGWSPLHF.

The chain joins TRBV3-1 (or the pseudogene TRBV3-2) to TRBJ2-3, with TRBD2 matching 7 bases. Germline V gives CDR1 LGHDT, CDR2 YNNKEL (reference sequence). This CDR3 spans 19 amino acids. Losses at the gene ends were 1 base for V and 0 bases for J; bases not matched to a gene: 13. CDR3 nucleotides: TGTGCCAGCAGCCAAGGGGGGGGACGCTTATACTCTAGCACAGATACGCAGTATTTT. This sequence encodes CASSQGGGRLYSSTDTQYF.

The rearrangement joins TRBV6-2 or TRBV6-3 to TRBJ2-3; D is perhaps TRBD2 (7 bases). Trimming removed 0 bases from V and 7 bases from J, with 11 bases in between. CDR1 is MNHEY and CDR2 is SVGEGT in the germline V gene. The CDR3 runs 14 residues. CDR3 sequence: CASSYSSRGHTQYF. In nucleotides, the CDR3 is TGTGCCAGCAGTTACTCCTCGCGGGGGCATACGCAGTATTTT.

The chain couples TRBV25-1 to TRBJ2-6, with 8 nucleotides matching TRBD1. CDR3 length equals 18 residues. V was pared by 4 bases and J by 0 bases, with 8 bases of the junction left unmatched. The germline V gene has CDR1 MGHDK and CDR2 SYGVNS. In DNA form, the CDR3 reads TGTGCCAGCAGTGCGACCGGGACAGGAGTCTCTGGGGCCAACGTCCTGACTTTC. Translated, it gives CASSATGTGVSGANVLTF.

The genes are TRBV6-2 or TRBV6-3 and TRBJ1-1; D is unclear. Trimming left V 2 bases short and J 1 base short, with 8 bases between. CDR3 length: 14 residues. From germline, CDR1 is MNHEY and CDR2 SVGEGT. The CDR3 DNA reads TGTGCCAGCAGTTACCTCTCTGGGAACACTGAAGCTTTCTTT. Residues: CASSYLSGNTEAFF.

On this clone itself: Within the sample, other DNA sequences also encode this same CDR3. The chain joins TRBV4-1 to TRBJ1-1; D is possibly TRBD1 (5 bases). V was shortened by 0 bases and J by 4 bases, with 9 bases between the two germline ends. This CDR3 has 14 residues. CDR1 and CDR2 from the germline V gene are MGHRA and YSYEKL. CDR3 bases: TGCGCCAGCAGCCAAGACAGGGTGGGCACTGAAGCTTTCTTT. Amino acid sequence: CASSQDRVGTEAFF.

This chain joins TRBV19 and TRBJ2-7, with 8 bases identical to TRBD2. CDR3 length: 17 residues. Trimming removed 5 bases from V and 1 base from J; junction bases left unmatched: 13. Germline V gives CDR1 LNHDA, CDR2 SQIVND (reference sequence). The DNA of the CDR3 is TGTGCCAGTAGTCCACGCGTTTCTAGCGGGCCTTCCTACGAGCAGTACTTC. Protein sequence: CASSPRVSSGPSYEQYF.

This clone was counted a single time. The gene calls are TRBV5-6 and TRBJ1-5, with D maybe TRBD1 (6 bases). Germline V lookup: CDR1 SGHDT, CDR2 YYEEEE. V was shortened by 4 bases and J by 3 bases, with 11 bases between the two germline ends. CDR3 length equals 14 residues. CDR3 protein: CASSLQGPNQPQHF. CDR3 DNA: TGTGCCAGCAGCCTACAGGGTCCCAATCAGCCCCAGCATTTT. Looking up the rest from reference TRBV5-6 and TRBJ1-5 gives the full variable domain: DAGVTQSPTHLIKTRGQQVTLRCSPKSGHDTVSWYQQALGQGPQFIFQYYEEEERQRGNFPDRFSGHQFPNYSSELNVNALLLGDSALYLCASSLQGPNQPQHFGDGTRLSIL.

Worth noting for this clone: Relative to the germline gene, one junction end is altered; a read error may explain this. The chain combines TRBV20-1 with TRBJ1-2, with 11 bases aligning to TRBD1. Germline V gene sequence: CDR1 DFQATT, CDR2 SNEGSKA (reference sequence). This CDR3 region has 17 residues. The chain's CDR3 is CSASVRTGGRLGYRYTF. The CDR3 DNA reads TGCAGTGCTAGTGTCCGGACAGGGGGCCGACTGGGCTATCGCTACACCTTC.

This clone was observed a few times. This chain joins TRBV10-3 and TRBJ1-3; TRBD1 matches 9 bases. This CDR3 comprises 13 residues. Per germline, CDR1 ENHRY and CDR2 SYGVKD. J gave up 7 bases and V 2 bases, and 0 bases lay outside the gene matches. CDR3 in amino acids: CAISEDRGNTIYF. The CDR3, as DNA: TGTGCCATCAGTGAGGACAGGGGGAACACCATATATTTT.

The rearrangement uses TRBV11-2 and TRBJ1-1; D not resolved. CDR3 length: 12 residues. Trimming left V 2 bases short and J 7 bases short, with 8 bases between. Germline CDR1 SGHAT, CDR2 FQNNGV. CDR3 amino acids: CASSLIDLEAFF. In DNA form, the CDR3 reads TGTGCCAGCAGCTTAATTGATCTTGAAGCTTTCTTT.

The gene calls are TRBV27 and TRBJ1-2; weak D call: TRBD1 (5 bases). The CDR3 is made up of 12 amino acids. Trimming took 8 bases from V and 7 from J, leaving 14 bases between them. Germline values: CDR1 MNHEY, CDR2 SMNVEV (reference sequence). CDR3 protein: CASATGTGGYTF. In nucleotides, the CDR3 is TGTGCCAGCGCCACCGGGACTGGTGGCTACACCTTC.

V and J are TRBV20-1 and TRBJ1-2; D unclear. The V gene's germline CDR1 is DFQATT and CDR2 SNEGSKA (reference sequence). Deletions cut 6 bases from V and 4 bases from J, with 9 bases between. This CDR3 spans 11 amino acids. The CDR3 spells CSARQPYGYTF. The CDR3 coding sequence is TGCAGTGCGAGACAACCCTATGGCTACACCTTC.

The chain is built from TRBV15 and TRBJ1-1; a weak D match, TRBD1 (6 bases). CDR1 is LNHNV and CDR2 is YYDKDF in the germline V gene (reference sequence). The CDR3 consists of 15 residues. The V end was cut by 0 bases, the J end by 7 bases, with 15 bases between. The CDR3 sequence is CATSRDTGARIEAFF. CDR3 nucleotides: TGTGCCACCAGCAGAGATACGGGGGCTCGGATTGAAGCTTTCTTT.

V gene TRBV7-2 combines with J gene TRBJ2-3, with D possibly being TRBD1 (6 bases). V dropped 5 bases and J dropped 4 bases, with 13 bases sitting between them. The CDR3 contains 14 residues. CDR1 and CDR2 from the germline V gene are SGHTA and FQGNSA. The CDR3 DNA follows: TGTGCCAGCAGCCCCGGCAGGGGATCAGATACGCAGTATTTT. This encodes CASSPGRGSDTQYF.

The chain uses TRBV19 and TRBJ2-1; D is possibly TRBD2 (6 bases). The germline V gene encodes CDR1 LNHDA and CDR2 SQIVND (reference sequence). The CDR3 length is 15 residues. Trimming left V 5 bases short and J 4 bases short, with 15 bases between. The CDR3 bases are TGTGCCAGTAGTCGCGGGAACATCCGTTACAATGAGCAGTTCTTC. Its protein product is CASSRGNIRYNEQFF. The full variable domain, rest sourced from reference TRBV19 and TRBJ2-1, is DGGITQSPKYLFRKEGQNVTLSCEQNLNHDAMYWYRQDPGQGLRLIYYSQIVNDFQKGDIAEGYSVSREKKESFPLTVTSAQKNPTAFYLCASSRGNIRYNEQFFGPGTRLTVL.

CDR3 sequence reads: CASSPTGLFTDTQYF. CDR3 nucleotide sequence: TGTGCCAGCAGCCCGACAGGGCTATTCACAGATACGCAGTATTTT. This chain uses TRBV7-3 with TRBJ2-3; the match to TRBD1 covers 7 bases. The CDR3 extends over 15 amino acids. Germline V CDR1 and CDR2: SGHTA, FQGTGA. J lost 2 bases, V lost 5 bases, and 7 bases had no gene match.

The V call is TRBV27, the J call TRBJ1-2; TRBD1 matches at 8 bases. Germline trimming cut 10 bases from V and 8 bases from J; bases unmatched to any gene: 6. Germline V gene sequence: CDR1 MNHEY, CDR2 SMNVEV (reference sequence). This CDR3 contains 11 residues. The CDR3 coding sequence is TGTGCCACCGTGACAGGGGACGGCTACACCTTC. It yields the protein CATVTGDGYTF.

The chain links TRBV27 to TRBJ1-2; a weak D match, TRBD1 (5 bases). CDR3 length: 14 residues. Germline V gene lookup returns CDR1 MNHEY and CDR2 SMNVEV (reference sequence). The germline V and J ends were trimmed by 6 bases and 8 bases, with 19 bases remaining between them. The CDR3 region has the DNA TGTGCCAGCAGACAGCAGATGGGGGGTCGAGGCTACACCTTC. Amino acid sequence: CASRQQMGGRGYTF.

As DNA, the CDR3 is TGTGCCAGCAGCTTTGGGCCGAACACTGAAGCTTTCTTT. Translating gives CASSFGPNTEAFF. The V gene is TRBV11-2, the J gene TRBJ1-1; D not resolved. Germline values: CDR1 SGHAT, CDR2 FQNNGV. This CDR3 contains 13 residues. Trimming left V 3 bases short and J 1 base short, with 6 bases between.

The chain recombines TRBV3-1 (or the pseudogene TRBV3-2) with TRBJ1-5; no firm D call. Germline CDR1 reads LGHDT; CDR2 reads YNNKEL (reference sequence). Trimming stripped 0 bases from V and 2 bases from J, with 2 bases between. The CDR3 contains 13 residues. CDR3 region: CASSQDGNQPQHF. The CDR3, as DNA: TGTGCCAGCAGCCAAGACGGCAATCAGCCCCAGCATTTT.

This clone has a handful of counts. The rearrangement joins TRBV4-3 to TRBJ2-2; 8 nucleotides match TRBD1. The CDR3 runs to 16 residues. V trimming: 1 base; J trimming: 6 bases; junction bases outside the gene matches: 7. CDR1 and CDR2 from the germline V gene are LGHNA and YSLEER. The chain's CDR3 is CASSQVYGTGSGELFF. In DNA, the CDR3 is TGCGCCAGCAGCCAAGTTTACGGGACAGGCTCCGGGGAGCTGTTTTTT.

The chain employs TRBV7-2 and TRBJ1-1; no firm D call. Germline V CDR1 and CDR2: SGHTA, FQGNSA. The length of the CDR3 is 14 residues. V was cut by 5 bases and J by 5 bases, with 15 bases left in between. CDR3: CASSLLPSETEAFF. The DNA for the CDR3 is TGTGCCAGCAGCCTTCTGCCTTCGGAGACTGAAGCTTTCTTT.

The rearrangement links TRBV9 to TRBJ2-5; 9 bases agree with TRBD2. V lost 3 bases, J lost 3 bases, and 6 bases stayed unmatched. This CDR3 has 15 amino acids. Germline CDR1 is SGDLS and CDR2 is YYNGEE. The CDR3 nucleotides are TGTGCCAGCAGCGCCCTAGGCGGGGGGGAAGAGACCCAGTACTTC. It translates to CASSALGGGEETQYF. The whole variable domain, filled in from reference TRBV9 and TRBJ2-5, reads DSGVTQTPKHLITATGQRVTLRCSPRSGDLSVYWYQQSLDQGLQFLIQYYNGEERAKGNILERFSAQQFPDLHSELNLSSLELGDSALYFCASSALGGGEETQYFGPGTRLLVL.

The chain couples TRBV7-2 to TRBJ2-2; D ambiguous. CDR3 length equals 15 residues. CDR1 and CDR2 from the germline V gene are SGHTA and FQGNSA. The ends were cut back, 2 bases at V and 5 bases at J, with 12 bases in the middle. CDR3 DNA: TGTGCCAGCAGCTTATGGGGTAGTTTGACCGGGGAGCTGTTTTTT. This sequence encodes CASSLWGSLTGELFF.

This clone was seen once. This chain uses TRBV29-1 with TRBJ1-1; 11 bases match TRBD1. Germline V CDR1 and CDR2: SQVTM, ANQGSEA. The CDR3 is 14 residues long. Losses at the gene ends were 6 bases for V and 5 bases for J; bases not matched to a gene: 8. CDR3 sequence reads: CSVLRGQGETEAFF. CDR3 DNA sequence: TGCAGCGTACTCCGGGGACAGGGGGAAACTGAAGCTTTCTTT.

This chain links TRBV12-3 or TRBV12-4 with TRBJ2-1; D call uncertain. CDR3 length: 13 residues. Trimming removed 4 bases from V and 9 bases from J, with 13 bases in between. The CDR3 loop is CASSSLQRVEQFF. The CDR3 nucleotides read TGTGCCAGCAGTTCCCTCCAGCGAGTTGAGCAGTTCTTC.